The clone carrying this T cell receptor beta chain was seen ten or more times. The antigen remains unidentified. Described time point: patch test 2, 6 weeks after DPC sensitization. Sample treatment: therapeutic diphenylcyclopropenone sensitization with weekly scalp DPC. Staff drew blood before applying each patch test. V was clipped by 5 bases and J by 6 bases, with 11 bases between them. The CDR3 is 13 amino acids. From germline, CDR1 is DFQATT and CDR2 SNEGSKA (reference sequence). TCRdb called the RACE reads again in MiXCR, with one record for every CDR3 protein. This sample carries about 54,000 distinct CDR3 sequences, 9.5% to 10% of them seen once, and the ten largest clones take about 1.8%. The data are from a study of human T cells and chemical hapten exposure. Across the study: Mainly, slight library volume differences in the pool made TCR yields vary.

Study-level results: The study found expanded TCRs formed significantly more large CDR3 similarity clusters than controls. It should be noted that donors had alopecia, so their immune response may differ from healthy people's.

The TCR was taken from a woman in her 50s with alopecia areata. Some clones in this sample may be carry-over from other donors' samples. The input for sequencing was whole blood, taken in connection with sensitization to the hapten diphenylcyclopropenone (DPC). This sequence joins TRBV20-1 and TRBJ1-6; D unclear. The CDR3 DNA follows: TGCAGTGCTCAGCCTGACGGTAATTCACCCCTCCACTTT. Its translation is CSAQPDGNSPLHF.